This entry features one T cell receptor (beta chain) sequence. The data were obtained in a study of OX40 agonist ivuxolimab in advanced cancers. The overall study: Those enrolled were approximately 87% male, with a mean age of roughly 60 years and ages from about 20 to 85.

Sequenced by immunoSEQ multiplex PCR; TCRdb stores in-frame clones only, minus some. The data contain nearly 25,000 clones, 65% to 80% of them singletons. V dropped 5 bases and J dropped 2 bases, with 16 bases sitting between them. Germline V gene sequence: CDR1 SGHNT, CDR2 YENEEA. The CDR3 runs 15 residues. The rearrangement links TRBV11-3 to TRBJ2-7, with D perhaps assigned TRBD1 or TRBD2 (5 bases each). This TCR derives from an adult with an advanced solid tumor such as melanoma, head and neck, liver or kidney cancer. This specimen consisted of CD4+ or CD8+ T cells sorted from blood, obtained in a trial of the OX40 agonist ivuxolimab. CDR3 loop: CASSPGTGLTYEQYF. CDR3 bases: TGTGCCAGCAGCCCAGGGACGGGGTTAACCTACGAGCAGTACTTC.